This record covers a single T cell receptor (beta chain). Its antigen is undetermined. The CDR3 has 17 residues. Per the germline V gene, CDR1 is MDHEN and CDR2 is SYDVKM. V shed 6 bases, J shed 4 bases, and the junction held 9 bases outside the gene matches. The data belong to a study of cytomegalovirus exposure and HLA in healthy donors. Study-level results: An analysis done earlier found most TCR beta V segments productive about 87% or about 30% of the time. Follow-up analysis later connected one missense variant in DCLRE1C with trimming of TCR beta V- and J-genes. A further, later analysis showed that HLA-associated TCR beta chains (compared with equally common others) were more clonally expanded.

PCR used 60 Vbeta primers and 13 Jbeta primers. Source study methods: Per a later analysis, the number of unique TCR beta chains was around 80 million, of which 9 million to 14 million were shared. Generated by immunoSEQ multiplex PCR, the TCRdb table keeps only in-frame clones and is missing some. V and J calls and clone size are given by that table; D and trimming were obtained from the DNA. Of roughly 110,000 clones listed, approximately 70% are singletons. The sample comprised PBMCs. This TCR derives from a boy aged 5-17 years in good health and CMV-seronegative. This chain uses TRBV28 with TRBJ2-7; 16 bases fit TRBD2. This CDR3 is CASRRGLAGGSGYEQYF. CDR3 nucleotide sequence: TGTGCCAGCAGACGGGGACTAGCGGGAGGGAGTGGGTACGAGCAGTACTTC. Looking up the rest from reference TRBV28 and TRBJ2-7 gives the full variable domain: DVKVTQSSRYLVKRTGEKVFLECVQDMDHENMFWYRQDPGLGLRLIYFSYDVKMKEKGDIPEGYSVSREKKERFSLILESASTNQTSMYLCASRRGLAGGSGYEQYFGPGTRLTVT.